This entry is about one TCR beta chain. These data originate in a study of chemoradiotherapy in HPV16-positive cancers. Trimming removed 6 bases at V and 6 bases at J, with 15 bases between. Per the germline V gene, CDR1 is SGHRS and CDR2 is YFSETQ. This CDR3 has 13 amino acids. Sequencing used immunoSEQ multiplex PCR; TCRdb keeps in-frame clones, though not all of them. The sample shows about 68,000 clones, 88% of them seen only once. The source material was blood, sampled from a patient who underwent chemoradiotherapy. The TCR comes from a human donor with HPV-associated anogenital cancer. The rearrangement uses TRBV5-1 and TRBJ1-2, with D hard to call. This CDR3 reads CASTFTGSNGYTF. For the CDR3, the DNA is TGCGCCAGCACGTTTACGGGGTCGAATGGCTACACCTTC.